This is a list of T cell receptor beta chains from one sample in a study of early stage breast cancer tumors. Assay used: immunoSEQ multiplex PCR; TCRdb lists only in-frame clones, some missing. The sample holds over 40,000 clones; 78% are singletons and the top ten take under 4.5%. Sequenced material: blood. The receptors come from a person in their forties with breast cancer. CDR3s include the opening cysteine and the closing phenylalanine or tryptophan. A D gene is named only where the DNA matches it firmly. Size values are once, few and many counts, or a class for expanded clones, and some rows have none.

CDR3: CASSYAGEQYF
DNA: TGTGCCAGCAGCTACGCCGGAGAGCAGTACTTC
V: TRBV4-2
D: .
size: .
J: TRBJ2-7

CDR3: CASSASGRGWYEQFF
DNA: TGTGCCAGTAGTGCTAGCGGGAGAGGATGGTATGAGCAGTTCTTC
V: TRBV19
D: TRBD2
size: .
J: TRBJ2-1

CDR3: CASSFSGLVLNEQFF
DNA: TGCGCCAGCAGCTTTTCAGGGCTGGTACTGAATGAGCAGTTCTTC
V: TRBV5-1
D: .
size: .
J: TRBJ2-1

CDR3: CASSEQGRGDGYTF
DNA: TGTGCCAGCAGTGAACAAGGGCGCGGGGATGGCTACACCTTC
V: TRBV2
D: .
size: .
J: TRBJ1-2

CDR3: CAWSPGDSKNSPLHF
DNA: TGTGCCTGGAGTCCAGGGGACAGTAAGAATTCACCCCTCCACTTT
V: TRBV30
D: TRBD1
size: .
J: TRBJ1-6

CDR3: CASSGEGFLRGGQYF
DNA: TGTGCCAGCAGTGGTGAGGGATTCCTCCGGGGAGGGCAGTATTTT
V: TRBV6-1
D: .
size: .
J: TRBJ2-3

CDR3: CASSLGGNNYGYTF
DNA: TGCGCCAGCAGCTTGGGAGGGAACAACTATGGCTACACCTTC
V: TRBV5-1
D: .
size: .
J: TRBJ1-2

CDR3: CASSEVGGRGNGELFF
DNA: TGTGCCAGCAGTGAAGTCGGCGGGAGGGGTAACGGGGAGCTGTTTTTT
V: TRBV25-1
D: TRBD2
size: .
J: TRBJ2-2

CDR3: CASSESRNNEKLFF
DNA: TGTGCCAGCAGTGAATCCAGGAATAATGAAAAACTGTTTTTT
V: TRBV2
D: .
size: few
J: TRBJ1-4

CDR3: CASTSDRGPYGYTF
DNA: TGTGCCAGCACCTCGGACAGGGGGCCCTATGGCTACACCTTC
V: TRBV6-1
D: TRBD1
size: .
J: TRBJ1-2

CDR3: CASSSSRRAGELFF
DNA: TGTGCCAGCAGCTCCTCGAGAAGGGCCGGGGAGCTGTTTTTT
V: TRBV7-2
D: .
size: .
J: TRBJ2-2

CDR3: CASSLLGGSGSPLHF
DNA: TGCGCCAGCAGCCTGTTGGGAGGGTCAGGGTCACCCCTCCACTTT
V: TRBV4-1
D: .
size: .
J: TRBJ1-6

CDR3: CAYRREGSSNEQFF
DNA: TGTGCCTACCGACGGGAGGGTTCGAGCAATGAGCAGTTCTTC
V: TRBV30
D: TRBD2
size: once
J: TRBJ2-1

CDR3: CASSLGGPGANVLTF
DNA: TGTGCCAGCAGCTTAGGTGGCCCGGGGGCCAACGTCCTGACTTTC
V: TRBV7-2
D: .
size: .
J: TRBJ2-6

CDR3: CATRRSGYEQYF
DNA: TGTGCCACTCGGCGTTCCGGCTACGAGCAGTACTTC
V: TRBV27
D: .
size: .
J: TRBJ2-7

CDR3: CSVGLAGDYNEQFF
DNA: TGCAGCGTTGGACTAGCGGGAGACTACAATGAGCAGTTCTTC
V: TRBV29-1
D: TRBD2
size: .
J: TRBJ2-1

CDR3: CASSEAGQGGHTTKEPYGYTF
DNA: TGTGCCAGCAGTGAAGCGGGGCAGGGGGGTCACACCACCAAGGAACCCTATGGCTACACCTTC
V: TRBV6-1
D: TRBD1
size: once
J: TRBJ1-2

CDR3: CASSVGLVNEQFF
DNA: TGTGCCAGCAGCGTAGGATTGGTCAATGAGCAGTTCTTC
V: TRBV9
D: .
size: .
J: TRBJ2-1

CDR3: CASSIADYKWYEQYF
DNA: TGTGCCAGTAGTATCGCGGACTATAAGTGGTACGAGCAGTACTTC
V: TRBV19
D: .
size: .
J: TRBJ2-7

CDR3: CASSKVESQPQHF
DNA: TGTGCCAGCAGCAAAGTGGAATCTCAGCCCCAGCATTTT
V: TRBV21-1
D: .
size: few
J: TRBJ1-5

CDR3: CAWSLQYTGELFF
DNA: TGTGCCTGGAGCTTACAGTACACCGGGGAGCTGTTTTTT
V: TRBV30
D: .
size: .
J: TRBJ2-2

CDR3: CASSITGQGIGELFF
DNA: TGTGCCAGTAGTATCACCGGACAGGGCATCGGGGAGCTGTTTTTT
V: TRBV19
D: TRBD1
size: once
J: TRBJ2-2

CDR3: CASSLAVSTDTQYF
DNA: TGCGCCAGCAGCTTGGCAGTTAGCACAGATACGCAGTATTTT
V: TRBV5-1
D: .
size: once
J: TRBJ2-3

CDR3: CASSFLGWVFF
DNA: TGTGCCAGTAGTTTTCTGGGGTGGGTGTTTTTT
V: TRBV19
D: .
size: once
J: TRBJ1-4